This T cell receptor beta chain comes out of a study of CD8+CD57+ T cells in acquired aplastic anemia. Across the whole study: Sorted CD4+ and CD8+ cells gave an average of about 3 ug of DNA.

This CDR3 spans 14 amino acids. Germline assignment: CDR1 SQVTM and CDR2 ANQGSEA. With 7 bases clipped from V and 0 bases from J, the junction kept 7 bases outside the gene matches. Genomic DNA was employed as the template in profiling TCR beta VDJ and CDR3. A single record per CDR3 protein comes from TCRdb applying MiXCR to the reads. This sample has about 250,000 distinct CDR3 sequences, with around 46% found just once. There are a few counts of this clonotype. Patients selected for sequencing had displayed CD8+CD57+ cell expansion by flow cytometry. V gene TRBV29-1 combines with J gene TRBJ2-3, with TRBD1 matching over 7 bases. The receptor was isolated from a human donor with aplastic anemia. The source material was sorted CD4+, CD8+, or CD8+CD57+ T cells (not recorded which) from PBMCs. CDR3 sequence (DNA): TGCAGCGCGACCGGGACAGAAAGCACAGATACGCAGTATTTT. Translated: CSATGTESTDTQYF.